What follows are 27 T cell receptor beta chains derived from one specimen sequenced in a study of T cell responses to AZD1222 COVID-19 vaccine (dated by TCRdb to the early 2020s). Receptor amplification or capture employed the immunoSEQ multiplex PCR assay. TCRdb retrieved this table from immuneACCESS and kept in-frame rearrangements only. Not all clones are present; in checked studies, unresolved V genes account for under half, and no reason is known for the remainder. This sample lists approximately 90,000 clones; about nine tenths were detected once. Just over 5.5% of the sample is held by the ten biggest clonotypes. This specimen's time point label, interpreted: about 28 days (+/-7) after the second vaccine dose. Material: peripheral blood, obtained 28 days after the second AZD1222 dose. Receptor source: an adult who received the AZD1222 COVID-19 vaccine.

The chain employs TRBV7-8 and TRBJ1-5; D unclear. Trimming took off 5 bases at V and 4 bases at J, with 12 bases between the two ends. In germline, CDR1 is SGHVS, CDR2 FQNEAQ. The CDR3 sequence is 14 residues long. The CDR3 DNA reads as TGTGCCAGCAGCCCATCTTCGGGGAATCAGCCCCAGCATTTT. Translated: CASSPSSGNQPQHF.

The chain combines TRBV28 with TRBJ2-6; a possible D gene is TRBD2 (6 bases). Germline V CDR1 and CDR2: MDHEN, SYDVKM. V was pared by 5 bases and J by 4 bases, with 21 bases between. The CDR3 is made up of 18 amino acids. The CDR3, as DNA: TGTGCCAGCAGTCCACATCAAGGGCGGGGATCCGGGGCCAACGTCCTGACTTTC. This codes for CASSPHQGRGSGANVLTF.

The DNA for the CDR3 is TGTGCCATCAGTGAGTCTTACCGGGATGGCTACACCTTC. It yields the protein CAISESYRDGYTF. The chain recombines TRBV10-3 with TRBJ1-2; D is unresolved. The CDR3 consists of 13 residues. The V gene's germline CDR1 is ENHRY and CDR2 SYGVKD. The germline V and J ends were trimmed by 0 bases and 6 bases, with 8 bases remaining between them.

V and J are TRBV5-1 and TRBJ1-4; possible D gene TRBD1, 6 bases. The CDR3 covers 15 residues. The ends were cut back, 0 bases at V and 0 bases at J, with 6 bases in the middle. From germline, CDR1 is SGHRS and CDR2 YFSETQ. This chain's CDR3 is CASSLGQATNEKLFF. CDR3 bases: TGCGCCAGCAGCTTGGGACAGGCAACTAATGAAAAACTGTTTTTT. Full variable domain (remainder filled in from reference TRBV5-1 and TRBJ1-4): KAGVTQTPRYLIKTRGQQVTLSCSPISGHRSVSWYQQTPGQGLQFLFEYFSETQRNKGNFPGRFSGRQFSNSRSEMNVSTLELGDSALYLCASSLGQATNEKLFFGSGTQLSVL.

A single count supports this clone. This rearrangement joins TRBV11-3 to TRBJ1-2; D gene unclear. Trimming took off 5 bases at V and 8 bases at J, with 18 bases between the two ends. Per germline, CDR1 SGHNT and CDR2 YENEEA. The CDR3 contains 14 residues. DNA for the CDR3: TGTGCCAGCAGCCTCCGACAAAATGCGCGAGGCTACACCTTC. Amino acids: CASSLRQNARGYTF.

The J gene is TRBJ1-2, the V gene TRBV7-8; D is possibly TRBD1 (5 bases). CDR1 and CDR2 from the germline V gene are SGHVS and FQNEAQ. V lost 3 bases to trimming and J lost 4 bases, with 12 bases between them. The CDR3 totals 14 residues. CDR3 loop: CASSFLGAVYGYTF. DNA of the CDR3: TGTGCCAGCAGCTTTCTAGGGGCTGTCTATGGCTACACCTTC.

This clone showed up just once. The chain recombines TRBV5-1 with TRBJ1-2; maybe TRBD1 (5 bases). CDR3 size: 14 residues. Germline-derived CDR1 and CDR2 are SGHRS and YFSETQ. V lost 4 bases and J lost 0, with 10 bases in between. CDR3 residues: CASSVDRANYGYTF. The CDR3, as DNA: TGCGCCAGCAGCGTAGACAGAGCTAACTATGGCTACACCTTC. The variable domain in full, with the rest retrieved from reference TRBV5-1 and TRBJ1-2, is KAGVTQTPRYLIKTRGQQVTLSCSPISGHRSVSWYQQTPGQGLQFLFEYFSETQRNKGNFPGRFSGRQFSNSRSEMNVSTLELGDSALYLCASSVDRANYGYTFGSGTRLTVV.

CDR3 sequence: CASSMEGGPNTGELFF. CDR3 nucleotide sequence: TGTGCCAGTAGTATGGAGGGGGGTCCGAACACCGGGGAGCTGTTTTTT. The chain joins TRBV19 to TRBJ2-2; D assignment may be TRBD1 or TRBD2 (6 bases each). The V gene's germline CDR1 is LNHDA and CDR2 SQIVND (reference sequence). The V gene lost 3 bases and the J gene lost 0 bases, with 11 bases spanning the gap. The CDR3 sequence is 16 residues long.

J is TRBJ1-4 and V is TRBV2, with D perhaps TRBD1 (6 bases). The CDR3 has 17 residues. CDR1 SNHLY and CDR2 FYNNEI come from the germline V gene. V lost 3 bases and J 0 bases, leaving 14 bases between the germline ends. The CDR3 here is CASSDLAGAPTNEKLFF. In DNA, the CDR3 is TGTGCCAGCAGTGATCTGGCAGGGGCCCCAACTAATGAAAAACTGTTTTTT.

The chain's CDR3 is CASSLAPGDYGYTF. CDR3 nucleotides: TGCGCCAGCAGCTTGGCCCCAGGGGATTATGGCTACACCTTC. The gene calls are TRBV5-1 and TRBJ1-2; D possibly corresponds to TRBD1 (6 bases). The CDR3 runs 14 residues. Trimming pared 0 bases from V and 5 bases from J, leaving 11 bases between. Looked up from germline, CDR1 is SGHRS and CDR2 is YFSETQ.

The chain employs TRBV7-3 and TRBJ2-6, with D possibly TRBD1 on 6 matching bases. The V gene lost 5 bases and the J gene lost 4 bases, with 12 bases spanning the gap. CDR1 is SGHTA, CDR2 FQGTGA, per germline. This CDR3 has 15 residues. The CDR3 region is CASSQGSTGANVLTF. The CDR3 DNA reads as TGTGCCAGCAGCCAGGGGTCAACAGGGGCCAACGTCCTGACTTTC.

CDR3 in DNA: TGTGCCACCAGGGCGGCGGCGGATACGCAGTATTTT. It is translated as CATRAAADTQYF. The chain joins TRBV24-1 to TRBJ2-3; D remains unclear. Germline-derived CDR1 and CDR2 are KGHDR and SFDVKD. The CDR3 consists of 12 residues. Between the trimmed V and J ends, which lost 7 bases and 6 bases, there was a span of 10 bases.

The rearrangement links TRBV7-9 to TRBJ1-3; tentatively, D is TRBD1 (5 bases). Germline V lookup: CDR1 SEHNR, CDR2 FQNEAQ (reference sequence). The CDR3 consists of 15 residues. Trimming removed 1 base from V and 4 bases from J, with 11 bases in between. The CDR3 reads CASSLVEGPGNTIYF. In DNA, the CDR3 is TGTGCCAGCAGCTTAGTGGAGGGGCCGGGAAACACCATATATTTT.

The rearrangement links TRBV6-6 to TRBJ2-5, with TRBD2 identical over 12 bases. The ends lost 5 bases at V and 0 bases at J; junction bases unmatched: 7. CDR3 size: 17 residues. Germline V CDR1 and CDR2: MNHNY, SVGAGI (reference sequence). DNA for the CDR3: TGTGCCAGCAGTCACCCGACTAGCGGGGGAGACCAAGAGACCCAGTACTTC. Protein product: CASSHPTSGGDQETQYF.

The chain joins TRBV11-2 to TRBJ1-2; D may be TRBD1 (5 bases). The CDR3 is made up of 16 amino acids. V was shortened by 4 bases and J by 4 bases, with 19 bases between the two germline ends. Germline CDR1 and CDR2: SGHAT and FQNNGV. The DNA for the CDR3 is TGTGCCAGCAGCTCGGTTCGAACAGGACCCTCCTATGGCTACACCTTC. Translating gives CASSSVRTGPSYGYTF.

The DNA of the CDR3 is TGTGCCAGCAGCCAACCAGACAGGGTTAATGAAAAACTGTTTTTT. Its translation: CASSQPDRVNEKLFF. The J gene is TRBJ1-4, the V gene TRBV4-2, with TRBD1 matching 7 bases. The J segment lost 4 bases and the V segment lost 2 bases, leaving 4 bases of the junction unmatched. The CDR3 consists of 15 residues. The germline CDR1 and CDR2 sequences are LGHNA and YNFKEQ.

This chain joins TRBV5-1 and TRBJ2-1, with TRBD2 matching over 8 bases. Germline CDR1 and CDR2: SGHRS and YFSETQ. The CDR3 extends over 18 amino acids. V lost 4 bases to trimming and J lost 5 bases; unmatched junction nucleotides: 17. CDR3 nucleotide sequence: TGCGCCAGCAGCCCACATAGGGGGGTAGCGGGGCCAAACAATGAGCAGTTCTTC. Encoded protein: CASSPHRGVAGPNNEQFF.

This chain's CDR3 is CASSISDSPLHF. Written as DNA, the CDR3 is TGTGCCAGTAGTATCTCGGATTCACCCCTCCACTTT. V usage is TRBV19 and J usage is TRBJ1-6, with unresolved D. Germline loops: CDR1 LNHDA, CDR2 SQIVND (reference sequence). This CDR3 is 12 amino acids long. V lost 3 bases to trimming and J lost 8 bases, with 5 bases between them.

The chain couples TRBV10-2 to TRBJ1-2; no firm D call. Germline V gene lookup returns CDR1 WSHSY and CDR2 SAAADI. Deletions cut 0 bases from V and 4 bases from J, with 12 bases between. CDR3 length equals 15 residues. CDR3 DNA sequence: TGCGCCAGCAGTGAGTCTGGAGGAACAGTCTATGGCTACACCTTC. It is translated as CASSESGGTVYGYTF.

The chain has TRBV4-2 and TRBJ2-1, with 11 bases identical to TRBD2. V lost 6 bases, J lost 4 bases, and 11 bases stayed unmatched. The CDR3 extends over 17 amino acids. CDR1 LGHNA and CDR2 YNFKEQ come from the germline V gene. CDR3 DNA sequence: TGTGCCAGCAGTCCCGAACGAACTAGCGGGGGTTACAATGAGCAGTTCTTC. Its protein is CASSPERTSGGYNEQFF.

The V gene is TRBV5-6, the J gene TRBJ1-2; 7 bases map to TRBD1. This CDR3 spans 13 amino acids. Germline V gives CDR1 SGHDT, CDR2 YYEEEE. V lost 4 bases to trimming and J lost 7 bases; unmatched junction nucleotides: 7. This chain's CDR3 is CASSGDRIRGYTF. CDR3 bases: TGTGCCAGCAGCGGGGACAGAATACGTGGCTACACCTTC.

The chain employs TRBV6-5 and TRBJ2-1; D not resolved. The V gene lost 3 bases and the J gene lost 10 bases, with 19 bases spanning the gap. The CDR3 spans 15 residues. From germline, CDR1 is MNHEY and CDR2 SVGAGI. The CDR3 nucleotides are TGTGCCAGCAGTTATTCAACGACGGCCTCACGGGAGCAGTTCTTC. Translation: CASSYSTTASREQFF.

The genes are TRBV5-4 and TRBJ1-3, with D possibly TRBD1 on 5 matching bases. Germline V lookup: CDR1 SGHNT, CDR2 YYREEE (reference sequence). V was clipped by 1 base and J by 8 bases, with 16 bases between them. This CDR3 has 15 amino acids. The CDR3 bases are TGTGCCAGCAGCTTGCGAAGGGGTCGGGAACACACCATATATTTT. It yields the protein CASSLRRGREHTIYF.

This chain uses TRBV14 with TRBJ2-1; D gene unclear. Germline V gives CDR1 SGHDN, CDR2 FVKESK. The CDR3 length is 14 residues. The ends were cut back, 5 bases at V and 6 bases at J, with 14 bases in the middle. This chain's CDR3 is CASSSYEVFNEQFF. CDR3 coding DNA: TGTGCCAGCAGCTCATATGAGGTGTTCAATGAGCAGTTCTTC.

This clone was seen only a few times. The V gene is TRBV7-8, the J gene TRBJ2-3; D ambiguous. The CDR3 is 14 residues long. In germline, CDR1 is SGHVS, CDR2 FQNEAQ. Trimming took off 1 base at V and 5 bases at J, with 10 bases between the two ends. The CDR3 nucleotides are TGTGCCAGCAGCTTAGTGGGAAAGGGAGATACGCAGTATTTT. Protein: CASSLVGKGDTQYF.

The chain uses TRBV28 and TRBJ2-3; TRBD1 might be the D (6 bases). V was cut by 2 bases and J by 6 bases, with 15 bases left in between. Germline assignment: CDR1 MDHEN and CDR2 SYDVKM. This CDR3 spans 15 amino acids. Here the CDR3 DNA reads TGTGCCAGCAGTTTACCTGTGGGGGCCGGGGATACGCAGTATTTT. It encodes CASSLPVGAGDTQYF. The full variable domain, completed using reference TRBV28 and TRBJ2-3, is DVKVTQSSRYLVKRTGEKVFLECVQDMDHENMFWYRQDPGLGLRLIYFSYDVKMKEKGDIPEGYSVSREKKERFSLILESASTNQTSMYLCASSLPVGAGDTQYFGPGTRLTVL.

The chain carries TRBV7-6 and TRBJ2-7, with D possibly TRBD2 on 6 matching bases. Germline V lookup: CDR1 SGHVS, CDR2 FNYEAQ. The CDR3 length is 17 residues. Trimming cost V 5 bases and J 6 bases, with 26 bases left between them. The chain's CDR3 is CASSPRGRLGVFTEQYF. The DNA of the CDR3 is TGTGCCAGCAGCCCCAGAGGGAGACTAGGCGTTTTCACCGAGCAGTACTTC.